Included here is one TCR beta chain sequence, with context. There is no known antigen for this receptor. No qualities accompany the bases; no much larger clone lies one base away. The time point label, as the study defines it: roughly 26 weeks on oral tofacitinib. The treatment or condition label here, explained by the study, means: oral pan-JAK inhibitor, 5-10 mg twice daily. From alopecia areata patients, peripheral blood was collected along with lesional scalp punch biopsies. PBMCs were isolated by density centrifugation and stained for CD3, CD4 and CD8, after which CD4+ and CD8+ T cells were sorted on a FACSAria. This entry belongs to a study of CD8+ T cells in alopecia areata (dated by TCRdb to the late 2010s). For context, the study as a whole: The treated patients, all with moderate-to-severe alopecia areata, were enrolled in an open-label pilot trial of oral tofacitinib given at 5 to 10 mg twice daily. Patients stayed on tofacitinib for 6 to 18 months and then had 6 months of follow-up off drug so that delayed response and recurrence could be assessed. The SALT score, which quantifies the percentage of affected scalp surface area, was used to measure disease severity in treated patients. High-throughput TCRbeta sequencing was used to examine T cell clonal expansion in alopecia areata in both the C3H/HeJ mouse model and human patients. On the human side, TCRbeta sequencing was run on scalp tissue and on sorted CD4+ and CD8+ peripheral blood T cells from healthy controls and from alopecia areata patients with either patchy or totalis/universalis disease. Biopsies were taken from tofacitinib-treated patients at baseline and again at 4 and 24 weeks into treatment, and several of those patients also had a later scalp biopsy. Scalp clonality was compared across normal scalp (n=4), patchy alopecia areata scalp (n=8), and alopecia totalis/universalis scalp (n=8). RNA was extracted with the PAXgene miRNA kit for fixed scalp, the miRNeasy kit for PBMCs, and the RNeasy kit for mouse skin. TCRbeta CDR3 regions were amplified by immunoSEQ multiplex PCR using 35 Vbeta forward and 13 Jbeta reverse primers. The full study reports these points: Scalp TCR repertoire analysis is complicated because resident alphabeta T cells in normal human skin are also sequenced, whereas mouse skin is dominated by gammadelta T cells. Because the treated cohort was small and included a single nonresponder, larger studies are needed to assess links between baseline CD8+ expansion and response. Scalp clonality and the number of expanded CD8+ clones among the top 100 scalp clones were significantly decreased by tofacitinib. During tofacitinib treatment, many expanded lesional clones remained in scalp and blood, and this persistence may partly explain relapse after treatment is stopped. Lesional scalp, especially in alopecia totalis/universalis, showed higher clonality and more expanded CD8+ clones than normal scalp, suggesting antigenic drive. Shared TCR sequences between patients were less evident than in mice, which may be partly attributable to HLA diversity in the patient population.

V drops 2 bases and J drops 3 bases, leaving 9 bases in between. Looking up the germline V gene (reference sequence) yields CDR1 SGHNT and CDR2 YYREEE. The CDR3 sequence holds 13 residues, the cysteine and phenylalanine included. Kept here is only the CDR3 DNA, which spans 39 bases and is read in frame from base 1. The method behind the library was the immunoSEQ multiplex PCR assay. RNA was extracted from all samples and reverse transcribed into cDNA, which served as template for TCR sequencing. First-strand cDNA was synthesized using SuperScript III with a 2:1 mix of oligo-dT and random hexamers. Amplification bias was assessed with a synthetic immune receptor repertoire, and residual bias was removed computationally. As for the authors' bioinformatics: Raw reads were preprocessed to remove errors, and CDR3 was defined according to IMGT conventions as the region from the conserved cysteine to phenylalanine. Clonality was computed as 1 minus the Shannon entropy, with the entropy normalized by log2 of the number of productive unique TCRs. Whether scalp clones were CD4 or CD8 was inferred by matching scalp TCRbeta sequences against CD4 and CD8 repertoires sorted from blood. Here the immuneACCESS table is served through TCRdb, limited to in-frame sequences with V and J called. Missing clones are a known gap in these copies; in checked studies unresolved V genes cover under half, and the rest lacks a known reason. D and trimming were read from the DNA, whereas the V and J calls and clone size are those reported in that table. This sample has 35,000 to 45,000 clones in its table, and more than 90% of those were observed once. Of the sample, approximately 20% falls within the top ten clones.

The clonotype was recovered from a human donor with alopecia areata. The rearrangement combines TRBV5-4 with TRBJ2-7, with the D gene call left open. This specimen was CD8+ T cells sorted from blood, taken at week 24, from a patient treated with tofacitinib. The CDR3 region reads CASSFDKLYEQYF. The base sequence is TGTGCCAGCAGCTTTGACAAACTCTACGAGCAGTACTTC.